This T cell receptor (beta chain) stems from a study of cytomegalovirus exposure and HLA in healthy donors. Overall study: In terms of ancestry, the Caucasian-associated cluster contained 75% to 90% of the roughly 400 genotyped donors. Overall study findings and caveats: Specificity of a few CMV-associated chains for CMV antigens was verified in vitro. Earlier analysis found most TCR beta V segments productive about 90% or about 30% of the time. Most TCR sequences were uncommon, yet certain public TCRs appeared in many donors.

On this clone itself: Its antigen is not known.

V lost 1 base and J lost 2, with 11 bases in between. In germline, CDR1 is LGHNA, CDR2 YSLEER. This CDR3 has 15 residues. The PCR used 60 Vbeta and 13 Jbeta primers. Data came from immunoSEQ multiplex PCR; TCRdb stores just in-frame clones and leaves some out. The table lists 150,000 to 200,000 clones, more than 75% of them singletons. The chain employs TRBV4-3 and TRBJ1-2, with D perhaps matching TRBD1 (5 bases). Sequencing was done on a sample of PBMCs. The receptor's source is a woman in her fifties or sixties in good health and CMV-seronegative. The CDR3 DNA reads TGCGCCAGCAGCCAAGGTCCCACAGGCAACTATGGCTACACCTTC. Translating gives CASSQGPTGNYGYTF.